Sequencing of this T cell receptor beta chain was carried out in a study of shared clonotypes between healthy human individuals. The length of the CDR3 is 13 residues. Trimming cost V 4 bases and J 3 bases, with 11 bases left between them. Germline CDR1 and CDR2: SGHRS and YFSETQ. Authors' analysis steps: From ImmunoSEQ came sequences covering only the junction and carrying no quality scores, so filtering differed. TCRdb's table, derived via immunoSEQ multiplex PCR, lists solely in-frame clones and lacks some. Clone size and V and J calls were adopted from that table, with D and trimming inferred from the DNA. Here the sample spans some 2,000,000 clones, under 97% being singletons. The study separated CD4+ cells into CD45RA+ naive and CD45RA-negative memory subsets. Overall study findings and caveats: Naive subsets usually exceeded memory subsets in estimated richness.

Notes on this clone: The antigen is undetermined. The same CDR3 also results from other DNA sequences found in this sample.

J is TRBJ2-7 and V is TRBV5-1; perhaps TRBD1 as D (5 bases). The sample consisted of naive CD4+ T cells sorted from blood. As for subset: CD45RA+ positively selected. This clonotype was obtained from a young man in good health. CDR3 residues: CASSLGHGYEQYF. The DNA of the CDR3 is TGCGCCAGCAGCCTCGGACACGGCTACGAGCAGTACTTC. The full variable domain, with the rest looked up from reference TRBV5-1 and TRBJ2-7, is KAGVTQTPRYLIKTRGQQVTLSCSPISGHRSVSWYQQTPGQGLQFLFEYFSETQRNKGNFPGRFSGRQFSNSRSEMNVSTLELGDSALYLCASSLGHGYEQYFGPGTRLTVT.